This T cell receptor beta chain was captured by sequencing in a study of shared clonotypes between healthy human individuals. The CDR3 totals 15 residues. The V and J ends lost 8 bases and 0 bases, in that order; junction bases with no gene match: 5. Per germline, CDR1 LNHDA and CDR2 SQIVND (reference sequence). Method: immunoSEQ multiplex PCR; TCRdb's copy keeps in-frame clones and lacks some. The profile shows over a million clones, under 99% of them singletons. The source of this sequence is a young man in good health. The sample taken for sequencing was naive CD4+ T cells sorted from blood. Subset in this sample: CD45RA+ positively selected. The chain couples TRBV19 to TRBJ2-1, with 9 bases matching TRBD1. CDR3 coding DNA: TGTGCCAGTGAACAGGGGGCCGGCTCCTACAATGAGCAGTTCTTC. It specifies CASEQGAGSYNEQFF. The entire variable domain, with the rest obtained from reference TRBV19 and TRBJ2-1, is as follows: DGGITQSPKYLFRKEGQNVTLSCEQNLNHDAMYWYRQDPGQGLRLIYYSQIVNDFQKGDIAEGYSVSREKKESFPLTVTSAQKNPTAFYLCASEQGAGSYNEQFFGPGTRLTVL.